The clone carrying this TCR beta chain has more than one count but fewer than ten. Its antigen remains unknown. The record originates from a study of T-cell memory formation after mild COVID-19. Notes on the study in general: Memory sampled before infection contained some responding clones, suggesting cross-reactive memory joined.

V trimming: 0 bases; J trimming: 7 bases; junction bases outside the gene matches: 4. The germline V gene encodes CDR1 MNHEY and CDR2 SVGAGI. CDR3 length: 15 amino acids. TCRdb processed the 5' RACE reads anew with MiXCR; each CDR3 protein has one entry. Of approximately 430,000 distinct CDR3 sequences listed, roughly a quarter are singletons. Specimen: PBMCs or a T cell subset sorted from them (not recorded which). The clonotype comes from an adult woman who had mild COVID-19 (a few samples of this study predate the infection). Cell type and time point are not known. V is TRBV6-5 and J is TRBJ2-1; 9 bases align to TRBD2. The CDR3 nucleotides read TGTGCCAGCAGTTACTCGAGACTAGCGGCTAATGAGCAGTTCTTC. Translating gives CASSYSRLAANEQFF.